This is a list of T cell receptor beta chains from one sample in a study of regulatory T cells in long-lasting Graves disease. TCRdb called the multiplex PCR reads again in MiXCR, with one record for every CDR3 protein. The sample lists 550,000 to 600,000 distinct CDR3 sequences; about 16% were seen once. Separately, the same data were catalogued under a study of T cells in Graves' hyperthyroidism and ophthalmopathy.

Here the sequenced sample was peripheral blood mononuclear cells (PBMCs), taken at new diagnosis, from a patient treated with antithyroid drugs. Every receptor here comes from a man aged 18 to 29 with Graves disease. The CDR3 runs from the conserved cysteine through the conserved F or W. Only some rows state a clone size, as once, few, many or a class for expanded clones.

TRBJ2-7 many TRBV6-2/TRBV6-3 CASSYSGGFFYEQYF
TRBJ1-5 . TRBV19 CASSIIRVAGQPQHF
TRBJ2-5 many TRBV18 CASSPSQKETQYF
TRBJ2-5 many TRBV27 CASSSPELAGGETQYF
TRBJ2-3 many TRBV11-2 CASSSIPHGTDTQYF
TRBJ2-7 many TRBV6-1 CASRTQVPPWEQYF
TRBJ2-3 . TRBV20-1 CSATPSAGSTDTQYF
TRBJ1-5 many TRBV12-3/TRBV12-4 CASSDRWRQPQHF
TRBJ1-1 few TRBV19 CASINIPGQGNEAFF
TRBJ2-1 many TRBV20-1 CSARPGGNNEQFF
TRBJ1-4 few TRBV28 CASQTPGGNEKLFF
TRBJ2-2 many TRBV18 CASSPSKGWTGELFF
TRBJ1-1 many TRBV7-2 CASSLDPPAGTNTEAFF
TRBJ1-3 many TRBV2 CASKQASSGNTIYF
TRBJ1-4 . TRBV12-3/TRBV12-4 CASSLGVEKLFF